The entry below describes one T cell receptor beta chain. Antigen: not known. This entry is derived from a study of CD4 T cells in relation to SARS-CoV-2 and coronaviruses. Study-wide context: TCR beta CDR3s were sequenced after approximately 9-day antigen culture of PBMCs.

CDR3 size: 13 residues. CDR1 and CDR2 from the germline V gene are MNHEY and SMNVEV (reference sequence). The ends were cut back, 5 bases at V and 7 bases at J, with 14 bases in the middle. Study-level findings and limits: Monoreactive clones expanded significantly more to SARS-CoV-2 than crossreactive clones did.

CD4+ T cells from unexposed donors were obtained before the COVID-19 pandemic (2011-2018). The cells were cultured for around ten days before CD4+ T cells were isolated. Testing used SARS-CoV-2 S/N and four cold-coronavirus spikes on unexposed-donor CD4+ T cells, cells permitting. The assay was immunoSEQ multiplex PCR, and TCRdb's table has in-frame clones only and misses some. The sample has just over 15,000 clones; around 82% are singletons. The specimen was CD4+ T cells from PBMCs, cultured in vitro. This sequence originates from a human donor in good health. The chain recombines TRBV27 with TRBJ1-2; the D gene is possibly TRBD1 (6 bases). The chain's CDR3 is CASSPPGAVGYTF. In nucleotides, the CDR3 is TGTGCCAGCAGTCCTCCGGGGGCGGTTGGCTACACCTTC.